This paragraph reports one T cell receptor (beta chain). This clone's antigen is unknown. The input lacks base qualities; no much larger clone sits a single base away. This sample was included in a study of cytomegalovirus exposure and HLA in healthy donors (TCRdb year 2017). Concerning the study at large: An earlier analysis of approximately 640 of the donors reported 250 to 300 Gb of sequence data and 117 million unique TCR beta sequences from 150 million to 200 million T cells. The later analysis used no new phenotypic data to find candidate immune exposures, relying instead on TCR beta sequences and their occurrence across donors. Using immunosequencing, the study profiled T cell repertoires from approximately 700 subjects and related those repertoires to cytomegalovirus serostatus. Across under 500 genotyped donors of the cohort, an average of about 240,000 unique TCR beta nucleotide sequences per donor were sequenced, and roughly 20% of those sequences were non-productive. A later genetic analysis used genome-wide SNP genotypes for 398 of the 666 donors, treating that subset as a discovery cohort. Donor age, sex, ethnicity and CMV serostatus were collected together with the repertoire data. The aim of the study was to test whether cataloging public T cell receptors could identify signatures of past pathogen exposure. Among the roughly 390 genotyped donors, 81% belonged to the genetic ancestry cluster associated with self-reported Caucasian donors. In addition to the first cohort of approximately 670 subjects, a separate validation cohort of around 110 different subjects was used. In a later analysis, previously published TCR beta repertoires from several hundred donors were re-analyzed and high-resolution HLA genotyping was added so that TCR occurrence patterns could be studied. Roughly 320 gigabases of sequencing data and around 80 million unique TCR sequences made up an early release that covered approximately 650 HLA-typed donors. Because of strong linkage in the cohort, a few DR-DQ haplotypes were treated as single units for association and clustering. Both class I and class II loci were covered by HLA typing, at four-digit resolution. To decide whether each TCR beta V gene segment behaved as functional or pseudogenic, an earlier analysis of over 500 of the donors relied on high-throughput TCR beta sequencing. The number of typed donors differed by locus: about 620-640 for A, B, C, DRB1 and DQB1; roughly 510 for DQA1; 606 for DPA1; and 400 to 480 for DPB1. To predict cytomegalovirus infection status, the study brought together high-throughput TCR immunosequencing, statistical association of individual TCRs with disease status, and machine learning. All discovery cohort repertoires had been generated using a single sequencing platform. Summary of the overall study and its limitations: A few of the identified cytomegalovirus-associated TCR beta chains were confirmed in vitro to be specific for cytomegalovirus antigens. A further reported finding was that TCR beta sequences accurately predicted the HLA-A and HLA-B alleles for most subjects in the first cohort. In a later analysis, several top co-occurrence clusters were reported to appear linked to parvovirus B19, influenza, CMV and Epstein-Barr virus. Because some donors lacked HLA typing at each locus, the association tests relied only on the typed subset. Immune exposure information for the cohort was limited to CMV serostatus. The authors suggested that the approach could potentially be generalized to other disease states and immunological phenotypes. A later analysis found that HLA-associated TCR beta chains were more clonally expanded and had lower generation probabilities than equally common non-associated chains. Linkage disequilibrium might explain the correlated functional status among segregating V segments, but an unknown experimental factor could not be ruled out. Compared with the roughly 700-donor mean, donors in an Asian-associated ancestry cluster had fewer N-insertions in productive TCRs, according to a later genetic analysis. In this cohort, only TCR beta chains were sequenced, and detectable features were limited by the absence of alpha or paired-chain data. The classifier was reported to diagnose cytomegalovirus status with high specificity and sensitivity in both the original and validation cohorts. The sequencing pipeline was judged likely to have produced a cluster of highly shared sequence variants as a technical artifact. Broadly in line with IMGT annotations, most TCR beta V segments showed up in productive rearrangements about 90% or about 30% of the time in an earlier analysis of a few hundred of the donors. A later genetic analysis associated a missense DCLRE1C variant with V-gene and J-gene trimming of TCR beta chains, and an independent cohort replicated the association. A total of fewer than 200 TCR beta chains were listed by the study as associated with cytomegalovirus. While some public TCRs were present in many individuals, most TCR sequences turned up only very rarely across donors. When HLA alleles, especially DR and DQ, strongly co-occurred, TCR associations were difficult to assign to individual alleles. Because counts were too low, some 17 rarely observed V segments, including chromosome 9 orphons, were excluded from the earlier analysis of 500 to 700 of the donors. A later analysis found that most CMV-associated TCR beta chains appeared HLA-restricted, with HLA associations seemingly driven largely by CMV exposure. In a later analysis, TCR association rates were found to vary across HLA loci, with the most associated TCRs seen for DRB1 alleles and the fewest for HLA-C alleles. A later analysis associated 16,951 TCR beta sequences with specific HLA alleles at a false discovery rate of 0.05. Presence/absence analyses assumed roughly uniform sequencing depth across donors, an assumption that may not hold.

The cohort consisted of fewer than 700 healthy bone marrow donors. At the time of sampling, every cohort member was nominally healthy, though immune exposures that went unrecorded were likely present. The donor tested CMV seronegative, placing the donor among the 350 or so seronegative members of the cohort. Every donor gave a peripheral blood sample, and the peripheral blood mononuclear cells from that sample were used for TCR beta sequencing. Genomic DNA was extracted from the blood cell samples with the Qiagen DNeasy Blood Extraction Kit. Library creation used the immunoSEQ multiplex PCR assay. A mixture of 60 forward primers for TCR Vbeta segments and 13 reverse primers for TCR Jbeta segments was used in the multiplex PCR. The CDR3 region of rearranged TCR beta genes was amplified from genomic DNA by a multiplex PCR assay. On the Illumina HiSeq System, the amplified TCR beta libraries were sequenced as 87-base-pair reads. The original methods were these. A later analysis counted about 76 million unique TCR beta chains across the 550 to 800 repertoires, and some 11 million of these chains were shared by at least two donors. Raw reads were error-corrected and collapsed into unique sequences by a nearest-neighbor algorithm in which closely related sequences were merged to remove PCR and sequencing errors. V, D and J gene segments were assigned by aligning CDR3 sequences to IMGT reference sequences. Each retained sequence needed at least a six-nucleotide match to both a V gene segment and a J gene segment. Rearrangements were classified as productive when the CDR3 lacked stop codons and remained in frame with V and J, and all other rearrangements were classified as non-productive. CDR3 was defined by IMGT convention, running from the second conserved V-encoded cysteine to the conserved J-encoded phenylalanine. In an earlier analysis of around 600 of the donors, sequences lacking an unambiguous match to a single V gene segment were excluded. In an earlier analysis of 450 to 750 of the donors, a V segment was called functional when productive rearrangements were above 56.7%, and segregating when the standard deviation between donors exceeded 5%. A statistical classification framework was developed to diagnose cytomegalovirus status using the catalog of TCR beta chain sequences. V and J gene assignment, in a later analysis, came from comparing TCR nucleotide sequences with IMGT/GENE-DB human TR gene sequences. The TCRdist pipeline was used in a later analysis to assign CDR3 sequences and most-parsimonious VDJ recombination scenarios. In a later analysis, every TCR beta chain was defined by the combination of its CDR3 amino acid sequence and its V-gene family, and reads without a unique V-gene family were dropped. To address suspected cross-contamination and a sequencing artifact, a later analysis removed some 620 highly shared, low-generation-probability nucleotide sequences. In a later analysis, a clonal expansion index was calculated for each public chain from normalized within-repertoire ranks of inferred template counts. In a later analysis, generation probabilities were computed with a VDJ recombination model fitted to out-of-frame rearrangements, and the resulting probabilities were checked against IGoR. A later analysis scored TCR-TCR, TCR-HLA and TCR-CMV co-occurrence with hypergeometric tests, applying a repertoire-size bias correction to TCR pairs. In a later analysis, false discovery rates were estimated by permuting HLA or CMV assignments 20 times. In a later analysis, co-occurring TCRs were grouped with DBSCAN, and TCRdist sequence similarity was added when clustering was performed within HLA-allele-positive subsets. Co-occurrence clustering excluded repertoires with fewer than 30,000 or more than 120,000 public chains, plus five with anomalous nucleotide sharing. TCRdb obtained this table from immuneACCESS and retained in-frame rearrangements with V and J assigned. These tables miss some clones; where compared with another copy, unresolved V genes account for less than half of the shortfall, and the remainder is unexplained. D and trimming come from the DNA, and the V and J calls and clone size come from that table. The sample table contains 150,000 to 200,000 clones; only one count was recorded for roughly nine tenths of them. Less than 1.3% of the sample comes from the top ten.

The specimen was PBMCs. The sequence was collected from a boy younger than 10 in good health and CMV-seronegative.

The CDR3 is CASSPPGRTDTQYF. The DNA is TGTGCCAGCAGCCCGCCTGGGAGGACAGATACGCAGTATTTT. The chain was built from TRBV9 and TRBJ2-3, and TRBD2 may be the D gene, going by 6 matching bases. CDR1 SGDLS and CDR2 YYNGEE were looked up in the germline V gene. The V end loses 4 bases and the J end loses 3 bases, and a stretch of 12 bases separates them. The CDR3 covers 14 residues, taking in both the cysteine and the phenylalanine. Only the CDR3 DNA stays, 42 bases, in frame from base 1.